This T cell receptor (beta chain) was recorded in a study of Graves' ophthalmopathy and Graves' hyperthyroidism. At the level of the study: Stable hyperthyroidism denotes an absence of ophthalmopathy throughout 18 months of follow-up. Points from the study as a whole: Blood samples also showed most expanded thyroid clonotypes exceeding 0.001 frequency.

The study amplified TCR beta CDR3 regions using RNA transcripts. The library came from an HTBI-primed first-round RT-PCR and a second-round multiplex PCR. Via MiXCR, TCRdb re-called the multiplex PCR reads, giving one row per CDR3 protein. The sample records over a million distinct CDR3 sequences, around a third being singletons. Aged 18 to 65, the patients with hyperthyroidism had under 2 months' duration and were newly diagnosed. Diagnostic conclusions were grounded in clinical symptoms, serum thyroxine, TRAb, thyroid ultrasound and orbital computed tomography. In its sample, this clonotype was seen many times. Its antigen is unknown. Germline CDR1 and CDR2: SGHVS and FNYEAQ. This CDR3 contains 14 residues. V gave up 5 bases and J gave up 0 bases, with 10 bases separating them.

The sequenced sample consisted of peripheral blood or thyroid tissue (not recorded which). V usage is TRBV7-6 and J usage is TRBJ2-5; D not certain. The receptor was derived from an adult man with Graves' hyperthyroidism. This chain's CDR3 is CASSGVPYQETQYF. The CDR3 nucleotides read TGTGCCAGCAGCGGTGTCCCGTACCAAGAGACCCAGTACTTC.